These 20 T cell receptor beta chains share one sample of origin, sequenced in a study of tumor-infiltrating lymphocytes in primary liver carcinoma. RNA and DNA were co-extracted from approximately 20-30 mg of unsorted bulk tissue. cDNA specific to TCR beta was made from approximately 0.55 ug of total RNA, with a constant-region primer employed for priming. Libraries of TCR beta came from three nested multiplex PCR rounds with slightly modified ARM-PCR. TRBV1-TRBV30 forward and Cbeta reverse primers drove the first two roughly 10-cycle rounds. TCRdb reanalysed the multiplex PCR reads using MiXCR and keeps one entry per CDR3 protein. This sample has about 64,000 distinct CDR3 sequences, with roughly two thirds found just once. Sequenced material: liver tumor tissue from sampling region 4. Subset denoted: tumor region T4, right-lateral pole. The source is a man aged 35-49 years with primary liver carcinoma and hepatitis B virus infection.

This clonotype occurred many times. The rearrangement uses TRBV5-6 and TRBJ2-2; D is ambiguous. Germline values: CDR1 SGHDT, CDR2 YYEEEE. With 4 bases removed from V and 14 bases from J, the gap between germline ends came to 15 bases. The CDR3 extends over 12 amino acids. The CDR3 DNA sequence: TGTGCCAGCAGCAAGACCGCTCGAGAACTGTTTTTT. This sequence encodes CASSKTARELFF.

As concerns this clonotype: Relative to the germline gene, one junction end is altered; a read error may explain this. This chain joins TRBV4-2 and TRBJ2-1; D is perhaps TRBD1 or TRBD2 (6 bases each). Per the germline V gene, CDR1 is LGHNA and CDR2 is YNFKEQ. The CDR3 runs 17 residues. CDR3 nucleotides: TGTGCCGGCAGCCAAGGGGTAACGGGGGCCTCCTACTATGAGCAGTTCTTC. Translating it yields CAGSQGVTGASYYEQFF.

This clonotype was observed at least ten times. V gene TRBV12-3 or TRBV12-4 combines with J gene TRBJ2-2, with 10 bases that match TRBD2. The CDR3 has 16 amino acids. The V gene end was trimmed by 1 base and the J gene end by 7 bases; junction bases not matched to a gene: 6. The CDR3 DNA is TGTGCCAGCAGTTTAGTGCTAGCGGGAGTTTTCGGGGAGCTGTTTTTT. Its protein is CASSLVLAGVFGELFF.

Notes on this clonotype: The germline gene is not matched at one end of the junction; a read error may be the cause. The chain is built from TRBV29-1 and TRBJ1-5; D possibly corresponds to TRBD1 (6 bases). Germline CDR1 and CDR2: SQVTM and ANQGSEA. The CDR3 covers 13 residues. The CDR3 reads CSVVGQMNQPQHF. The DNA of the CDR3 is TGCAGTGTTGTCGGACAGATGAATCAGCCCCAGCATTTT.

This clonotype was found a few times. This chain uses TRBV6-2 or TRBV6-3 with TRBJ2-7, with D possibly being TRBD2 (5 bases). The V end was cut by 10 bases, the J end by 0 bases, with 25 bases between. The CDR3 length is 17 residues. Germline assignment: CDR1 MNHEY and CDR2 SVGEGT. In nucleotides, the CDR3 is TGTGCCAACTGTAGCGTGAGGGAAGGAGATCTCTCCTACGAGCAGTACTTC. It specifies CANCSVREGDLSYEQYF.

As to this clonotype: A much larger clone differs from this one at a single base, so this may be a read error. The V and J genes are TRBV19 and TRBJ2-2, with TRBD2 matching 11 bases. CDR1 and CDR2 from the germline V gene are LNHDA and SQIVND (reference sequence). The CDR3 loop spans 16 amino acids. The junction had 8 bases not matched to a gene; V was cut back by 6 bases and J by 5 bases. The CDR3 DNA reads as TGTGCCAGTAGGGTGGGACTAGCGGCCGTTACCGGGGAGCTGTTTTTT. Translated: CASRVGLAAVTGELFF.

For this clonotype: Mismatch with germline at one junction end may stem from a read error. J is TRBJ2-5 and V is TRBV4-2; perhaps TRBD2 as D (5 bases). CDR1 is LGHNA, CDR2 YNFKEQ, per germline. This CDR3 is 17 amino acids long. The chain's CDR3 is CARSQDLGLPIQETRYF. DNA for the CDR3: TGTGCCAGGAGCCAAGATCTAGGACTCCCTATTCAAGAGACCCGGTACTTC.

As for this clonotype: This likely comes from a read error, as the CDR3 has no conserved phenylalanine or tryptophan at its end. V is TRBV11-2 and J is TRBJ1-1; a possible D gene is TRBD1 (5 bases). The V gene lost 6 bases and the J gene lost 0 bases, with 17 bases spanning the gap. From germline, CDR1 is SGHAT and CDR2 FQNNGV. CDR3 length: 16 amino acids. The CDR3: CASSKGAGGMNTEAFL. CDR3 DNA: TGTGCCAGCAGTAAAGGGGCAGGCGGGATGAACACTGAAGCTTTCCTT.

Worth noting for this clonotype: A clone one base away is much larger, so this may be a read error. The chain combines TRBV12-3 or TRBV12-4 with TRBJ2-2; no clear D. V dropped 3 bases and J dropped 7 bases, with 6 bases sitting between them. The CDR3 length is 12 residues. CDR3 sequence reads: CASSLVLGELFF. In nucleotides, the CDR3 is TGTGCCAGCAGTTTGGTCCTCGGGGAGCTGTTTTTT.

This clonotype was counted between two and nine times. The rearrangement joins TRBV10-3 to TRBJ2-3; TRBD2 matches at 7 bases. The J segment lost 3 bases and the V segment lost 10 bases, leaving 7 bases of the junction unmatched. This CDR3 has 13 residues. Per the germline V gene, CDR1 is ENHRY and CDR2 is SYGVKD. CDR3 sequence (DNA): TGTGCCACTCAGACTAGCTTGACAGATACGCAGTATTTT. Translating gives CATQTSLTDTQYF.

Worth noting for this clonotype: A read error is possible here, since a much larger clone lies one base away. The rearrangement uses TRBV5-1 and TRBJ2-7, with 7 bases matching TRBD1. Germline CDR1 is SGHRS and CDR2 is YFSETQ. The CDR3 has 15 amino acids. The CDR3 DNA sequence: TGCGCCAGCAGCTTCATCGACAGGGACCGGTACGAGCCGTACTTC. Amino acids: CASSFIDRDRYEPYF.

Comment on this clonotype: One end of the junction fails to match germline, which may point to a read error. Here the CDR3 DNA reads TGTGCCAGCATCTCCGGACTAGCGGGAGTAGGGAACACCAGGGAGCTGTTTTTT. This codes for CASISGLAGVGNTRELFF. This chain connects TRBV6-2 or TRBV6-3 to TRBJ2-2, with TRBD2 identical over 13 bases. There are 18 residues in the CDR3. Germline values: CDR1 MNHEY, CDR2 SVGEGT.

Concerning this clonotype: The junction shows a germline mismatch at one end, possibly a read error. The gene calls are TRBV4-3 and TRBJ2-2, with D maybe TRBD2 (5 bases). The CDR3 loop spans 17 amino acids. The germline gives CDR1 LGHNA, CDR2 YSLEER. The CDR3: CANSSELPAPNTGELLF. The CDR3 nucleotides are TGCGCCAACAGCTCCGAGTTGCCGGCCCCGAACACCGGGGAGCTGCTTTTT.

Of note for this clonotype: This sequence may be a read error, since a much larger clone differs from it by one base. The chain combines TRBV5-6 with TRBJ2-1; the D gene is possibly TRBD2 (5 bases). The germline V gene has CDR1 SGHDT and CDR2 YYEEEE. Deletions cut 4 bases from V and 5 bases from J, with 13 bases between. The CDR3 is 14 amino acids. CDR3 bases: TGTGCCAGCAGCGGGGTAGGAGCGGACAATGAGCAGTTCTTC. It specifies CASSGVGADNEQFF.

In this sample, this clonotype turned up a few times. The rearrangement uses TRBV5-4 and TRBJ1-2; a weak D match, TRBD1 (5 bases). This CDR3 spans 19 amino acids. The germline gives CDR1 SGHNT, CDR2 YYREEE (reference sequence). V shed 0 bases and J shed 10 bases, with 31 bases lying between them. The CDR3 region has the DNA TGTGCCAGCAGCTTGGGTCTCGGTGGGGGACCCCAGGGCGGGCAGGACTACACCTTC. It translates to CASSLGLGGGPQGGQDYTF.

This chain links TRBV11-1 with TRBJ2-2; possibly TRBD2 for D (6 bases). Trimming cost V 5 bases and J 8 bases, with 15 bases left between them. The CDR3 loop spans 14 amino acids. Germline CDR1 reads SGHAT; CDR2 reads FQDESV (reference sequence). CDR3 protein: CASSLTGVTGELFF. CDR3 nucleotides: TGTGCCAGCAGCCTTACGGGGGTTACAGGGGAGCTGTTTTTT.

Turning to this clonotype: A junction boundary mismatches the germline segment, possibly from a read error. This rearrangement joins TRBV5-5 to TRBJ2-2; 7 nucleotides match TRBD2. This CDR3 spans 18 amino acids. Germline V CDR1 and CDR2: SGHKS, YYEKEE (reference sequence). DNA of the CDR3: TGTACCAGCTGCTTGGCGTTTTTTATTGCTAGCGGTACCGGGGAGCTGTTTTTT. Amino acid sequence: CTSCLAFFIASGTGELFF.

This clonotype was seen just once. V usage is TRBV28 and J usage is TRBJ2-7; 10 positions agree with TRBD1. V shed 2 bases, J shed 4 bases, and the junction held 8 bases outside the gene matches. Looked up from germline, CDR1 is MDHEN and CDR2 is SYDVKM. The CDR3 length is 16 residues. The CDR3 spells CASSLDRGHGAYEQYF. In nucleotides, the CDR3 is TGTGCCAGCAGTTTAGACAGGGGGCATGGAGCTTACGAGCAGTACTTC.

This clonotype was recorded a few times. The V call is TRBV6-2 or TRBV6-3, the J call TRBJ2-1; possibly TRBD2 for D (6 bases). The germline gives CDR1 MNHEY, CDR2 SVGEGT. CDR3 length: 16 amino acids. Trimming shortened V by 6 bases and J by 5 bases, and 20 bases separated the two germline ends. The CDR3 sequence: CASSPGGDGLDNEQFF. The CDR3 region has the DNA TGTGCCAGCAGCCCCGGCGGGGACGGACTCGACAATGAGCAGTTCTTC.

In the case of this clonotype: A read error may produce the germline difference seen at one junction end. The gene calls are TRBV10-3 and TRBJ2-7, with 13 nucleotides matching TRBD2. The germline V gene encodes CDR1 ENHRY and CDR2 SYGVKD. The CDR3 totals 19 residues. CDR3 DNA sequence: TGTGTCATCACCAAGCGATCGGAACTAGCGGGAGGGTTCTCCTACGAGCAGTACTTC. It codes for CVITKRSELAGGFSYEQYF.